The clone carrying this TCR beta chain was recorded only once. In the authors' workflow: Amplified reference gene primers provided the basis for estimating nucleated cell counts. The data were produced by immunoSEQ multiplex PCR, yet TCRdb's version contains in-frame clones alone and is incomplete. D and trimming were read from the DNA, whereas the V and J calls and clone size are those reported in that table. Among 150,000 to 200,000 clones listed, approximately 90% were seen once. This specimen comes from a study of blood T cell repertoires in COVID-19. Germline CDR1 and CDR2: LNHDA and SQIVND (reference sequence). The CDR3 extends over 12 amino acids.

The material sequenced was peripheral blood. The source is a man in his late teens or twenties with acute or convalescent COVID-19. The chain links TRBV19 to TRBJ2-7, with 9 bases that match TRBD1. The CDR3 sequence is CATRDRAYEQYF. In DNA, the CDR3 is TGTGCTACAAGGGACAGGGCCTACGAGCAGTACTTC.